This TCR beta chain was identified in a study of CD8+ T cells in alopecia areata. As the sequencing template, cDNA was produced by extracting RNA and reverse transcribing it. Clones were read by immunoSEQ multiplex PCR, and TCRdb kept only the in-frame ones, dropping some. Seen here are around 160,000 clones, around 87% observed once, and the top ten hold roughly 16%. The CDR3 extends over 12 amino acids. The V gene's germline CDR1 is LNHDA and CDR2 SQIVND (reference sequence). V gave up 7 bases and J gave up 13 bases; unmatched junction bases: 12. Source: CD8+ T cells sorted from blood, taken at week 0. The TCR sequence derives from a human donor with alopecia areata. The genes are TRBV19 and TRBJ1-2, with 7 bases lining up with TRBD1. CDR3 amino acids: CASTPWGTDPTF. The CDR3 DNA sequence: TGTGCCAGTACTCCCTGGGGGACAGATCCCACCTTC.